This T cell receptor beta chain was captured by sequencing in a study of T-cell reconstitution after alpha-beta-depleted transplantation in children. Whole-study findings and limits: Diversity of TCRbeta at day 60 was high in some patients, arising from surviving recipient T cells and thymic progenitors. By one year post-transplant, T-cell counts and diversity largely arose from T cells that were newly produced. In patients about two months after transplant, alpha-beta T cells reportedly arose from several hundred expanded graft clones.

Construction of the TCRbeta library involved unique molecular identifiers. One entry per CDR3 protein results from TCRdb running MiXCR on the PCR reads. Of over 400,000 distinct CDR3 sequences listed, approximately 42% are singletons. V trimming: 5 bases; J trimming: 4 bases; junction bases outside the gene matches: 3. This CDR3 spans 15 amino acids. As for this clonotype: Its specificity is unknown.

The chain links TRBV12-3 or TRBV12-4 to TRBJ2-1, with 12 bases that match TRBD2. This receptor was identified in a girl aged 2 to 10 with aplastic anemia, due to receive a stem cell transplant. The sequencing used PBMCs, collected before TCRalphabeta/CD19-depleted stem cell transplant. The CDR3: CASSLTSGRYNEQFF. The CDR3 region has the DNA TGTGCCAGCAGTCTGACTAGCGGGAGATACAATGAGCAGTTCTTC.